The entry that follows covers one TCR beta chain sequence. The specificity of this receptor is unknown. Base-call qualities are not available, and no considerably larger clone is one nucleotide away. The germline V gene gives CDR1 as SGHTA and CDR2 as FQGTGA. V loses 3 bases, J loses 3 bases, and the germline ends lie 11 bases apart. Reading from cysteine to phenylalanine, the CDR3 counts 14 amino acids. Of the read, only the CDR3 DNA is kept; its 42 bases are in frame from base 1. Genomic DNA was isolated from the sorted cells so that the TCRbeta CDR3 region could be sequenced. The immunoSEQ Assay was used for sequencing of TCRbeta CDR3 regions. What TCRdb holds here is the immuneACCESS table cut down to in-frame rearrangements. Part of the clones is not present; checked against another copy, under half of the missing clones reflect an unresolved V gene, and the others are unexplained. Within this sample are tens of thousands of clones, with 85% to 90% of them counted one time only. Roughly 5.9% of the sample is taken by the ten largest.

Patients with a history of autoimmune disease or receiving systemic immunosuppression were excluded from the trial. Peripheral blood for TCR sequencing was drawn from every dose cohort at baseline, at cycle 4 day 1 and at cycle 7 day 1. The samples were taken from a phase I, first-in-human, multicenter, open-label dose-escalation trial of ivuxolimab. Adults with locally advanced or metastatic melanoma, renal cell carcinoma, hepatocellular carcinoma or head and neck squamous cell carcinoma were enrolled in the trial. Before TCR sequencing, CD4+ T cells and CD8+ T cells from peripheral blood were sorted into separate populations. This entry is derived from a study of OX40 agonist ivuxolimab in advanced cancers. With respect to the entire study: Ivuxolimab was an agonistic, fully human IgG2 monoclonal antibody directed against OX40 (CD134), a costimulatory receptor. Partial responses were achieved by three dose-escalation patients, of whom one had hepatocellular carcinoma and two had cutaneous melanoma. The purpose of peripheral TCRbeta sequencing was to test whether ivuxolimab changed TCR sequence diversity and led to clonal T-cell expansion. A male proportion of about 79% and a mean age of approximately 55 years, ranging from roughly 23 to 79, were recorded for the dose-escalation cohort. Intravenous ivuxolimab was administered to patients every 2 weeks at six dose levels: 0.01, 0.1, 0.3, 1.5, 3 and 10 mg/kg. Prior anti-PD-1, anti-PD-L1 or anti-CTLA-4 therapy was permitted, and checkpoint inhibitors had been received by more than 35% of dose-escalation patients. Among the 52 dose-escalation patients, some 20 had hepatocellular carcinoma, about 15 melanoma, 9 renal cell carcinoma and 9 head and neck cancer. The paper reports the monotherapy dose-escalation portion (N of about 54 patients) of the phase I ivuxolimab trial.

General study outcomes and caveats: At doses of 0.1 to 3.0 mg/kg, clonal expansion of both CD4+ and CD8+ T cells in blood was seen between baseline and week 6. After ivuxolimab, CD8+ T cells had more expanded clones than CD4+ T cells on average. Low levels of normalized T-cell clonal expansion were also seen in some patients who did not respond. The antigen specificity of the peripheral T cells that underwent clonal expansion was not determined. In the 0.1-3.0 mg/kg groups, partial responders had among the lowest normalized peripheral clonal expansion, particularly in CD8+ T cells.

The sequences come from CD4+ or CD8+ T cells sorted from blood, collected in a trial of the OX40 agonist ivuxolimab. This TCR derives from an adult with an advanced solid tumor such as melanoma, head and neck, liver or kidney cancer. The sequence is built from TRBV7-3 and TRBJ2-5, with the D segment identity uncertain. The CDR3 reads CASSFGSFKETQYF. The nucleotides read TGTGCCAGCAGCTTCGGCAGCTTTAAAGAGACCCAGTACTTC. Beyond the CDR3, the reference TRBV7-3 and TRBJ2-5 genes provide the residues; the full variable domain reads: GAGVSQTPSNKVTEKGKYVELRCDPISGHTALYWYRQSLGQGPEFLIYFQGTGAADDSGLPNDRFFAVRPEGSVSTLKIQRTERGDSAVYLCASSFGSFKETQYFGPGTRLLVL.